The rows below give T cell receptor beta chains drawn from one sample of a study of beta chain features in type 1 diabetes. This table comes from immunoSEQ multiplex PCR, and its TCRdb copy is limited to in-frame clones, with some not included. Here the sample spans 70,000 to 90,000 clones, around 32% being singletons. The material sequenced was stem cell memory CD4+ T cells from blood. All receptors come from a woman younger than 30 in good health. CDR3s include the opening cysteine and the closing phenylalanine or tryptophan. Fields, in order: V gene, J gene, CDR3 protein.

TRBV7-3	TRBJ2-1	CASSLIGPGDNEQFF
TRBV7-2	TRBJ2-3	CASSLNGGDTQYF
TRBV11-2	TRBJ2-7	CASSYRRGSGTGAYEQYF
TRBV29-1	TRBJ1-5	CSVQTGNGNQPQHF
TRBV5-5	TRBJ1-6	CASSPPGTANSPLHF
TRBV10-3	TRBJ2-1	CAISDYAGGRDEQFF
TRBV7-9	TRBJ1-3	CASSQGSGNTIYF
TRBV7-9	TRBJ1-2	CASSLRSQGALSGYTF
TRBV27	TRBJ2-1	CASSQTSGRLNEQFF
TRBV11-2	TRBJ2-3	CASTNAAATQYF
TRBV7-2	TRBJ2-3	CACTVGGWEDTQYF
TRBV5-1	TRBJ2-3	CASSLQWTATSTDTQYF
TRBV5-1	TRBJ2-2	CASSLSEAGELFF
TRBV4-2	TRBJ2-7	CASSQVQTGNSYEQYF
TRBV7-2	TRBJ1-2	CASSLKSPGGTIYGYTF
TRBV27	TRBJ2-1	CASSPYGTSGGNEQFF
TRBV13	TRBJ2-5	CASSLNGWASGDQETQYF
TRBV6-5	TRBJ1-2	CASNTRQGDYGYTF
TRBV18	TRBJ2-3	CASSRLSGTDTQYF
TRBV18	TRBJ1-5	CASSPRDREPQHF
TRBV2	TRBJ1-2	CASSEARRGDGGYTF
TRBV18	TRBJ2-7	CASSPRGSYEQYF
TRBV5-4	TRBJ2-1	CASSLEVAGAEQFF
TRBV27	TRBJ1-1	CASSPGTLNTEAFF
TRBV6-1	TRBJ2-7	CASSAPKGQNSYEQYF
TRBV7-2	TRBJ2-1	CASSFASAQGEEQFF
TRBV7-8	TRBJ1-2	CASSARAEKDYGYTF
TRBV18	TRBJ2-3	CASSPRSSGQITDTQYF
TRBV7-2	TRBJ2-5	CASSSLGRAFQETQYF
TRBV19	TRBJ1-1	CATKGVQGAGEAFF
TRBV6-5	TRBJ2-3	CASSSLFLTDLDTQYF
TRBV19	TRBJ2-3	CASSRNRLAGSTDTQYF
TRBV7-2	TRBJ2-3	CASTPDRGGTDTQYF
TRBV19	TRBJ2-7	CASSSQTGYYEQYF
TRBV5-4	TRBJ2-7	CASSGQTGENEQYF
TRBV28	TRBJ2-7	CASRALDEQYF
TRBV5-1	TRBJ1-1	CASSRDSSANTEAFF
TRBV5-1	TRBJ1-2	CASSYGQGADQYGYTF
TRBV5-4	TRBJ2-4	CASSTGLAGGSPNIQYF
TRBV7-2	TRBJ1-2	CASRSGGSNYGYTF
TRBV2	TRBJ2-2	CAGGETGSIGELFF
TRBV7-3	TRBJ2-5	CASSLRGRTVQETQYF
TRBV6-1	TRBJ1-2	CASTIGPGKEYGYTF
TRBV2	TRBJ2-2	CASMTVANTGELFF
TRBV18	TRBJ2-3	CASSPTWTGSGTDTQYF
TRBV5-6	TRBJ2-1	CASSSGGFSYNEQFF